This T cell receptor (beta chain) is drawn from a study of T-cell reconstitution after alpha-beta-depleted transplantation in children. Remarks on this clonotype: The DNA is omitted, as the CDR3 cannot be located on it reliably, and the CDR3 follows TCRdb's listing.

Construction of the TCRbeta library involved unique molecular identifiers. Using its own MiXCR run on the PCR reads, TCRdb lists one record per CDR3 protein. The table lists some 550,000 distinct CDR3 sequences, around 18% of them singletons. The CDR3 adds up to 15 amino acids, both ends counted. The sequencing used PBMCs from the stem cell graft donor, collected from the stem cell graft. The chain links TRBV7-5 to TRBJ2-7. TRBV7-5 corresponds to a pseudogene. This TCR derives from a human donor who donated a stem cell graft to a child with acute lymphoblastic leukemia. CDR3 region: CISVPEAPTLYEQYF.